This T cell receptor beta chain was sequenced during a study of blood T cell repertoires in COVID-19. Clones were read by immunoSEQ multiplex PCR, and TCRdb kept only the in-frame ones, dropping some. The sample carries some 320,000 clones, nearly 90% recorded once. V lost 1 base to trimming and J lost 3 bases; unmatched junction nucleotides: 3. This CDR3 has 14 residues. The germline V gene encodes CDR1 SEHNR and CDR2 FQNEAQ (reference sequence). The chain couples TRBV7-9 to TRBJ2-7, with TRBD2 identical over 7 bases. The TCR originated in a woman in her 30s with COVID-19, enrolled during active disease. Sequenced sample: peripheral blood. This chain's CDR3 is CASSLGTSVYEQYF. CDR3 DNA: TGTGCCAGCAGCTTAGGAACTAGCGTCTACGAGCAGTACTTC.